The source of this T cell receptor beta chain is a study of Tregs in tolerant kidney transplant recipients. In the study overall: Sorting of CD4+CD25+CD127- cells followed approximately three-day belatacept mixed lymphocyte reactions, sometimes with roughly 5-day graft donor restimulation.

Profiled with immunoSEQ multiplex PCR; TCRdb holds only in-frame clones, not every one. Of 15,000 to 20,000 clones listed, 61% are singletons. The CDR3 is 13 residues long. Trimming cost V 4 bases and J 6 bases, with 12 bases left between them. The germline CDR1 and CDR2 sequences are MNHEY and SVGAGI. This clone was counted a few times. The antigen remains unidentified. General observations from the study: No direct test of biological reproducibility was done here.

The chain recombines TRBV6-5 with TRBJ1-1; D is undetermined. Material: Tregs from blood cultured with allogeneic cells. The sequence was collected from a human donor in good health. CDR3 amino acids: CASSLTTGPEAFF. CDR3 nucleotide sequence: TGTGCCAGCAGTTTAACGACGGGCCCTGAAGCTTTCTTT.